This T cell receptor (beta chain) was identified during a study of cytomegalovirus exposure and HLA in healthy donors. Study-wide background: As an earlier analysis found, roughly 180 million T cells yielded some 120 million unique TCR beta sequences. Study outcomes and limitations: For most subjects, TCR beta sequences were reported to predict HLA-A and HLA-B alleles with accuracy.

CDR3 length: 16 amino acids. Germline CDR1 reads LNHNV; CDR2 reads YYDKDF (reference sequence). Trimming cost V 2 bases and J 0 bases; bases outside gene matches: 7. This clone was seen just once. Its antigen is unknown. 60 Vbeta and 13 Jbeta primers were used in PCR. Sequenced by immunoSEQ multiplex PCR; TCRdb stores in-frame clones only, minus some. The data hold 250,000 to 350,000 clones, with 80% to 90% observed a single time. The sequence came from a man between 40 and 49 years old in good health and CMV-seropositive. Material for sequencing was PBMCs. The chain carries TRBV15 and TRBJ2-7; 7 nucleotides line up with TRBD1. CDR3 DNA: TGTGCCACCAGCAGACAACCGGGACAGACCTCCTACGAGCAGTACTTC. Translated, it gives CATSRQPGQTSYEQYF.